The rows below give T cell receptor beta chains drawn from one sample of a study of beta chain features in type 1 diabetes. Sequencing was performed with immunoSEQ multiplex PCR; in TCRdb, only in-frame clones are kept and a portion is missing. Here the sample spans about 900,000 clones, about a sixth being singletons. Sequencing was done on a sample of naive CD4+ T cells from blood. Receptors were obtained from a woman younger than 35 in good health. The conserved cysteine and the conserved F or W are not part of the CDR3 here.

V	J	CDR3
TRBV18	TRBJ1-4	ASSPLSGGRNEKLF
TRBV9	TRBJ2-2	ASSVEGQGFGELF
TRBV4-3	TRBJ2-7	ASSQDVGTRSYEQY
TRBV10-1	TRBJ2-1	ASSEFGGSTSNYNEQF
TRBV7-3	TRBJ2-2	ASSLSGKGAGELF
TRBV7-9	TRBJ2-3	ASGLTSSTDTQY
TRBV28	TRBJ2-1	ASTRGGRAQNNEQF
TRBV7-2	TRBJ2-1	ASSSDFAQF
TRBV4-3	TRBJ2-6	ASSQSAGGSGANVLT
TRBV18	TRBJ1-5	ASSQGPNQPQH
TRBV5-5	TRBJ2-7	ASSFSTNADYYEQY
TRBV28	TRBJ1-5	ASSFPAPGQGIA
TRBV2	TRBJ2-1	ASSATRNPGLAGSPYNEQF
TRBV5-1	TRBJ2-1	ASSSHNEQF
TRBV5-4	TRBJ2-5	ASSFYFSQGTQY
TRBV28	TRBJ2-4	ASSSTGGANIQY
TRBV15	TRBJ2-7	ATSRDLPGSYEQY
TRBV2	TRBJ1-4	ASSGNSNEKLF
TRBV5-4	TRBJ2-6	AIEDDGGGNGANVLT
TRBV12-2	TRBJ2-4	ASRLGTSGNIQY
TRBV4-3	TRBJ1-6	ASSQFGRPKGNSPLH
TRBV5-1	TRBJ2-5	ASISAPSVWETQY
TRBV10-3	TRBJ2-2	AIGGSTATKNTGELF
TRBV13	TRBJ2-7	ASSSGTSLEQY
TRBV18	TRBJ2-1	ASSPPGLAVNEQF
TRBV7-2	TRBJ2-1	ASSLLARSYNEQF
TRBV7-2	TRBJ2-7	ASSDRYEQY
TRBV29-1	TRBJ2-7	SVDLRQGALYEQY
TRBV28	TRBJ2-1	ASTMVGRNEQF
TRBV6-5	TRBJ2-3	ASSYRADTDTQY
TRBV29-1	TRBJ2-5	SVVRRDRGETQY
TRBV5-1	TRBJ2-7	ASSPRGVAYEQY
TRBV7-9	TRBJ2-5	ASSWRIQETQY
TRBV19	TRBJ1-5	ASSIWTGKGIFNQPQH
TRBV9	TRBJ2-1	ASSVLPGGPSYNEQF
TRBV27	TRBJ2-2	ASRRQYRNTGELF
TRBV29-1	TRBJ2-3	SVRWGASTDTQY
TRBV7-9	TRBJ2-3	ASSLDLRSTDTQY
TRBV6-1	TRBJ2-3	ASSARPGQGGTDTQY
TRBV4-3	TRBJ2-3	ASSQDPYDTQY
TRBV28	TRBJ2-7	ASSLTRGEQY
TRBV28	TRBJ1-2	ASSPPTGGYT
TRBV18	TRBJ1-5	ASSPSSHQPQH
TRBV25-1	TRBJ2-6	ASSHTGRANVLT
TRBV4-3	TRBJ2-5	ASSLGTGRETQY
TRBV5-1	TRBJ2-7	ASSIQDDYEQY
TRBV5-1	TRBJ2-3	ASSLGTSSSTDTQY
TRBV7-9	TRBJ2-3	ASSLGGVLTDTQY
TRBV4-2	TRBJ1-5	ASSQVGEGSNQPQH
TRBV6-5	TRBJ2-3	ASSDWDTQY
TRBV5-6	TRBJ2-7	ASSSGDAGRAHEQY
TRBV28	TRBJ1-2	ASSFRSWGDSA